Reported below is one T cell receptor beta chain. The antigen is not known. The record originates from a study of OX40 agonist ivuxolimab in advanced cancers. Study information: At about 81% male, the cohort had a mean age of approximately 60 years, ranging from about 20 to 80. Prior therapy, whether anti-PD-1, anti-PD-L1 or anti-CTLA-4, was allowed, and roughly 44% had some. The study's findings and limits: Those patients achieving a partial response at 0.1-3.0 mg/kg showed among the lowest clonal expansion. Expanded clones were, on average, more numerous in CD8+ T cells than in CD4+.

Here immunoSEQ multiplex PCR was the method, and the copy in TCRdb shows in-frame clones only, minus some. The sample shows about 92,000 clones, roughly 80% of them seen only once. The TCR was taken from an adult with an advanced solid tumor such as melanoma, head and neck, liver or kidney cancer. The sequencing used CD4+ or CD8+ T cells sorted from blood, collected in a trial of the OX40 agonist ivuxolimab.

This CDR3 is CASSFGEDYTF. The CDR3 DNA sequence: TGCGCCAGCAGCTTCGGGGAGGACTACACCTTC. This chain links TRBV5-1 with TRBJ1-2; D remains ambiguous. V was trimmed by 2 bases and J by 10 bases, leaving 9 bases between them. The CDR3 runs to 11 residues. Looked up from germline, CDR1 is SGHRS and CDR2 is YFSETQ. Filled out from reference TRBV5-1 and TRBJ1-2, the complete variable domain reads KAGVTQTPRYLIKTRGQQVTLSCSPISGHRSVSWYQQTPGQGLQFLFEYFSETQRNKGNFPGRFSGRQFSNSRSEMNVSTLELGDSALYLCASSFGEDYTFGSGTRLTVV.